Below are 13 T cell receptor beta chains sequenced from a single sample in a study of T-cell memory formation after mild COVID-19. TCRdb called the 5' RACE reads again in MiXCR, with one record for every CDR3 protein. The sample has some 300,000 distinct CDR3 sequences, around a fifth seen once. The sample taken for sequencing was PBMCs or a T cell subset sorted from them (not recorded which). The receptors come from a young man who had mild COVID-19 (a few samples of this study predate the infection). Cell type and time point are not known.

This clonotype has only a few counts. This chain links TRBV30 with TRBJ2-1; the D is unclear. V was shortened by 0 bases and J by 3 bases, with 6 bases between the two germline ends. Germline CDR1 reads GTSNPN; CDR2 reads SVGIG (reference sequence). The length of the CDR3 is 13 residues. This CDR3 reads CAWSVPGYNEQFF. Here the CDR3 DNA reads TGTGCCTGGAGTGTCCCCGGCTACAATGAGCAGTTCTTC.

The chain couples TRBV7-9 to TRBJ1-2; 9 bases are shared with TRBD1. Germline assignment: CDR1 SEHNR and CDR2 FQNEAQ (reference sequence). The CDR3 has 16 residues. J lost 8 bases, V lost 5 bases, and 15 bases had no gene match. CDR3 in DNA: TGTGCCAGCAGCGCCACCTCACAGGGGGCCTTGAGGGGCTACACCTTC. Protein: CASSATSQGALRGYTF.

The chain employs TRBV5-1 and TRBJ2-2, with D perhaps matching TRBD2 (6 bases). This CDR3 region has 19 residues. The V and J ends lost 2 bases and 0 bases respectively, with 20 bases between them. Germline CDR1 is SGHRS and CDR2 is YFSETQ. The CDR3 DNA sequence: TGCGCCAGCAGCTTCTCCTGGACTGGGAGGACCGCGAACACCGGGGAGCTGTTTTTT. Protein: CASSFSWTGRTANTGELFF.

This clonotype was detected ten times or more. This chain links TRBV15 with TRBJ2-1; no definite D call. CDR3 size: 13 residues. V gave up 2 bases and J gave up 4 bases, with 6 bases separating them. Germline loops: CDR1 LNHNV, CDR2 YYDKDF (reference sequence). For the CDR3, the DNA is TGTGCCACCAGCAGACAGGAATACAATGAGCAGTTCTTC. It translates to CATSRQEYNEQFF.

This clonotype was picked up a small number of times. J is TRBJ2-3 and V is TRBV6-5, with D tentatively TRBD1 (6 bases). The CDR3 has 15 amino acids. V was clipped by 2 bases and J by 0 bases, with 9 bases between them. Germline values: CDR1 MNHEY, CDR2 SVGAGI. In DNA form, the CDR3 reads TGTGCCAGCAGTTACGGACAGTCTAGCACAGATACGCAGTATTTT. Its protein is CASSYGQSSTDTQYF.

The chain carries TRBV19 and TRBJ2-7; D may be TRBD1 (5 bases). In germline, CDR1 is LNHDA, CDR2 SQIVND (reference sequence). V lost 2 bases and J 2 bases, leaving 13 bases between the germline ends. This CDR3 is built from 15 residues. The DNA of the CDR3 is TGTGCCAGTAGTATATTTTCCGCAGGGACCTACGAGCAGTACTTC. It yields the protein CASSIFSAGTYEQYF.

This clonotype has just a few counts. The J gene is TRBJ1-1, the V gene TRBV7-2; D might be TRBD1 (5 bases). CDR3 length equals 14 residues. Germline V gene sequence: CDR1 SGHTA, CDR2 FQGNSA. The V end was cut by 5 bases, the J end by 1 base, with 11 bases between. The chain's CDR3 is CASSKWGRNTEAFF. The CDR3 DNA reads as TGTGCCAGCAGCAAGTGGGGGAGGAACACTGAAGCTTTCTTT.

This clonotype was observed a few times. The V call is TRBV24-1, the J call TRBJ2-2, with no clear D. The germline V gene has CDR1 KGHDR and CDR2 SFDVKD. Trimming pared 4 bases from V and 5 bases from J, leaving 7 bases between. The CDR3 covers 13 residues. As DNA, the CDR3 is TGTGCCACCAGTGACGAGGTAACCGGGGAGCTGTTTTTT. Translated: CATSDEVTGELFF.

This clonotype was counted a few times. The V call is TRBV11-2, the J call TRBJ2-5, with a weak D call TRBD1 (5 bases). CDR3 length: 16 amino acids. V lost 0 bases and J lost 5, with 16 bases in between. Germline V gene sequence: CDR1 SGHAT, CDR2 FQNNGV. The CDR3 DNA reads as TGTGCCAGCAGCTTAGACCTCGACAGATACGGGGAGACCCAGTACTTC. Protein sequence: CASSLDLDRYGETQYF. Using reference TRBV11-2 and TRBJ2-5 for the parts outside the CDR3, the full variable domain is EAGVAQSPRYKIIEKRQSVAFWCNPISGHATLYWYQQILGQGPKLLIQFQNNGVVDDSQLPKDRFSAERLKGVDSTLKIQPAKLEDSAVYLCASSLDLDRYGETQYFGPGTRLLVL.

The chain is built from TRBV10-1 and TRBJ2-7; unclear D gene. The V gene's germline CDR1 is WNHNN and CDR2 SYGVQD (reference sequence). The V end lost 2 bases, the J end lost 5 bases, and 4 bases lay between the germline ends. This CDR3 has 11 residues. The CDR3 is CASSEADEQYF. Here the CDR3 DNA reads TGCGCCAGCAGTGAGGCGGACGAGCAGTACTTC.

This clonotype was seen just once. The rearrangement uses TRBV12-3 or TRBV12-4 and TRBJ2-5, with 9 bases matching TRBD1. Trimming removed 6 bases from V and 2 bases from J; junction bases left unmatched: 10. The CDR3 contains 16 residues. The CDR3 nucleotides read TGTGCCAGCAGCCGGGACAGGGCATTTCAACAAGAGACCCAGTACTTC. The encoded protein is CASSRDRAFQQETQYF.

This clonotype was counted between two and nine times. The CDR3 DNA is TGTGCCAGCAGCAAACAACCGCGGGGTTCACCCCTCCACTTT. This codes for CASSKQPRGSPLHF. V usage is TRBV9 and J usage is TRBJ1-6; D is uncertain. The CDR3 loop spans 14 amino acids. Trimming cost V 4 bases and J 9 bases, with 14 bases left between them. CDR1 is SGDLS and CDR2 is YYNGEE in the germline V gene.

With respect to this clonotype: At one of its ends the junction is not consistent with the germline gene, which may arise from a read error. The chain has TRBV7-9 and TRBJ2-2, with D maybe TRBD2 (5 bases). The CDR3 extends over 15 amino acids. Germline lookup yields CDR1 SEHNR and CDR2 FQNEAQ (reference sequence). CDR3 coding DNA: TGTGCCAGCAGCCCTCCGGCAGGTCGGACCGGGGAGATGTTTTTT. It is translated as CASSPPAGRTGEMFF. The whole variable domain, filled in from reference TRBV7-9 and TRBJ2-2, reads DTGVSQNPRHKITKRGQNVTFRCDPISEHNRLYWYRQTLGQGPEFLTYFQNEAQLEKSRLLSDRFSAERPKGSFSTLEIQRTEQGDSAMYLCASSPPAGRTGEMFFGEGSRLTVL.